These 23 T cell receptor beta chains came from one sample sequenced in a study of blood T cell repertoires in COVID-19. Repertoires were generated with immunoSEQ multiplex PCR, while TCRdb's copy carries only in-frame clones and drops some. The sample has more than 85,000 clones, roughly 87% seen once. The sample was peripheral blood. These receptors were taken from a woman in her 50s with COVID-19, enrolled during active disease.

The chain employs TRBV29-1 and TRBJ2-6; 10 nucleotides align to TRBD1. Germline V gene data show CDR1 as SQVTM and CDR2 as ANQGSEA. Germline trimming cut 4 bases from V and 4 bases from J; bases unmatched to any gene: 7. This CDR3 has 16 residues. The CDR3 region is CSVVGQGIEGANVLTF. CDR3 bases: TGCAGCGTTGTGGGACAGGGGATTGAGGGGGCCAACGTCCTGACTTTC.

This clone was detected once. In nucleotides, the CDR3 is TGTGCCATCCAAAGGGGTCCCTCCTACAATGAGCAGTTCTTC. It specifies CAIQRGPSYNEQFF. The chain uses TRBV6-5 and TRBJ2-1, with D tentatively TRBD1 (5 bases). The ends were cut back, 10 bases at V and 0 bases at J, with 13 bases in the middle. This CDR3 spans 14 amino acids. Germline V lookup: CDR1 MNHEY, CDR2 SVGAGI.

The chain uses TRBV7-2 and TRBJ1-1; D unresolved. The V end was cut by 2 bases, the J end by 9 bases, with 13 bases between. Germline CDR1 is SGHTA and CDR2 is FQGNSA. CDR3 length: 13 amino acids. The CDR3 DNA sequence: TGTGCCAGCAGCTTACACTCGTCCTTGCAAGCTTTCTTT. Protein product: CASSLHSSLQAFF.

V usage is TRBV6-5 and J usage is TRBJ1-1; D might be TRBD1 (6 bases). CDR3 length equals 15 residues. Trimming cost V 0 bases and J 8 bases, with 16 bases left between them. Germline V gene data show CDR1 as MNHEY and CDR2 as SVGAGI. The CDR3: CASSYSSGARGEAFF. The CDR3 nucleotides are TGTGCCAGCAGTTACTCGTCCGGGGCGAGGGGGGAAGCTTTCTTT.

V and J are TRBV4-1 and TRBJ2-7; 7 nucleotides match TRBD2. V gave up 3 bases and J gave up 3 bases; unmatched junction bases: 8. Germline CDR1 reads MGHRA; CDR2 reads YSYEKL. The CDR3 sequence is 15 residues long. The CDR3 reads CASSHGRTGGYEQYF. The CDR3 bases are TGCGCCAGCAGCCACGGCAGGACGGGGGGCTACGAGCAGTACTTC.

The chain couples TRBV27 to TRBJ1-1; D is possibly TRBD1 (5 bases). There are 13 residues in the CDR3. CDR1 and CDR2 (germline): MNHEY, SMNVEV (reference sequence). The V gene lost 2 bases and the J gene lost 5 bases, with 9 bases spanning the gap. CDR3 sequence: CASSLQGLTEAFF. DNA for the CDR3: TGTGCCAGCAGTTTACAGGGATTGACTGAAGCTTTCTTT.

This sequence joins TRBV9 and TRBJ2-3; D not resolved. The CDR3 runs 12 residues. Deletions cut 0 bases from V and 7 bases from J, with 6 bases between. Germline V lookup: CDR1 SGDLS, CDR2 YYNGEE. CDR3 region: CASSVDEYTQYF. The CDR3 bases are TGTGCCAGCAGCGTAGATGAGTATACGCAGTATTTT.

The V and J genes are TRBV24-1 and TRBJ2-3; 12 nucleotides line up with TRBD2. Losses at the gene ends were 3 bases for V and 0 bases for J; bases not matched to a gene: 12. The CDR3 runs 20 residues. Germline V lookup: CDR1 KGHDR, CDR2 SFDVKD. The CDR3 protein is CATSDPRLGLAGGSTDTQYF. Here the CDR3 DNA reads TGTGCCACCAGTGATCCACGACTCGGGCTAGCGGGGGGGAGCACAGATACGCAGTATTTT.

A few counts support this clone. The chain combines TRBV12-3 or TRBV12-4 with TRBJ2-1; TRBD1 is a possible D gene (5 bases). The germline V and J ends were trimmed by 4 bases and 8 bases, with 9 bases remaining between them. The CDR3 extends over 12 amino acids. The CDR3 here is CASSSDTDEQFF. The CDR3 DNA reads as TGTGCCAGCAGTTCGGACACCGATGAGCAGTTCTTC.

This chain connects TRBV19 to TRBJ1-5; D is perhaps TRBD1 (5 bases). Trimming left V 10 bases short and J 0 bases short, with 22 bases between. Per germline, CDR1 LNHDA and CDR2 SQIVND (reference sequence). The length of the CDR3 is 17 residues. The CDR3 DNA reads TGTGCCACCCTTCCCCGGGGGTTTGGGACTAGCAATCAGCCCCAGCATTTT. It specifies CATLPRGFGTSNQPQHF.

Only a few counts were recorded for this clone. This sequence joins TRBV2 and TRBJ1-6; no reliable D call. The CDR3 has 15 amino acids. CDR1 and CDR2 (germline): SNHLY, FYNNEI. Trimming took off 6 bases at V and 9 bases at J, with 18 bases between the two ends. This chain's CDR3 is CASSEEEYLGSPLHF. CDR3 DNA: TGTGCCAGCAGCGAGGAAGAGTATTTGGGTTCACCCCTCCACTTT.

The rearrangement joins TRBV2 to TRBJ1-1, with 7 bases lining up with TRBD1. The J segment lost 2 bases and the V segment lost 11 bases, leaving 11 bases of the junction unmatched. The CDR3 spans 14 residues. Germline CDR1 and CDR2: SNHLY and FYNNEI. In nucleotides, the CDR3 is TGTGCCGGAACCCGGACAGGTAGTAACACTGAAGCTTTCTTT. It encodes CAGTRTGSNTEAFF.

The gene calls are TRBV27 and TRBJ1-6, with D perhaps TRBD1 (6 bases). V shed 0 bases and J shed 8 bases, with 8 bases lying between them. CDR1 and CDR2 from the germline V gene are MNHEY and SMNVEV (reference sequence). This CDR3 contains 14 residues. The CDR3 coding sequence is TGTGCCAGCAGTTTATCGGACAGTTATTCACCCCTCCACTTT. It translates to CASSLSDSYSPLHF.

This sequence joins TRBV28 and TRBJ2-7; D possibly corresponds to TRBD1 (6 bases). Germline V gene lookup returns CDR1 MDHEN and CDR2 SYDVKM. The CDR3 spans 14 residues. Trimming stripped 4 bases from V and 5 bases from J, with 15 bases between. CDR3: CASSSGDTRDEQYF. CDR3 DNA sequence: TGTGCCAGCAGTTCAGGGGACACCCGGGACGAGCAGTACTTC.

V gene TRBV27 combines with J gene TRBJ1-5, with D uncertain. Looked up from germline, CDR1 is MNHEY and CDR2 is SMNVEV (reference sequence). Trimming took off 3 bases at V and 5 bases at J, with 11 bases between the two ends. The CDR3 is made up of 14 amino acids. The CDR3 loop reads CASSFVAADQPQHF. In nucleotides, the CDR3 is TGTGCCAGCAGTTTTGTGGCAGCGGATCAGCCCCAGCATTTT.

The rearrangement links TRBV7-2 to TRBJ1-5, with 11 bases fitting TRBD1. The CDR3 is 17 amino acids. Germline V gene lookup returns CDR1 SGHTA and CDR2 FQGNSA. The V and J ends lost 5 bases and 1 base, in that order; junction bases with no gene match: 7. In nucleotides, the CDR3 is TGTGCCAGCAGCCTGGGACAGGGGGGAACAAGCAATCAGCCCCAGCATTTT. Protein sequence: CASSLGQGGTSNQPQHF.

The rearrangement links TRBV30 to TRBJ2-7; a possible D gene is TRBD1 (5 bases). Between the trimmed V and J ends, which lost 3 bases and 0 bases, there was a span of 12 bases. There are 14 residues in the CDR3. The germline V gene has CDR1 GTSNPN and CDR2 SVGIG (reference sequence). The DNA for the CDR3 is TGTGCCTGGAGGAGATGGGGCAGCTCCTACGAGCAGTACTTC. Translated: CAWRRWGSSYEQYF.

Notes on this clone: This same CDR3 is encoded by further DNA sequences in the sample. The V and J genes are TRBV7-2 and TRBJ1-6, with 8 bases lining up with TRBD1. Germline V CDR1 and CDR2: SGHTA, FQGNSA. With 5 bases clipped from V and 5 bases from J, the junction kept 5 bases outside the gene matches. This CDR3 is 15 amino acids long. The CDR3 DNA sequence: TGTGCCAGCAGCCTAAGGGGACAGGATAATTCACCCCTCCACTTT. Protein product: CASSLRGQDNSPLHF.

The chain joins TRBV6-5 to TRBJ1-5; D call uncertain. V was clipped by 0 bases and J by 7 bases, with 7 bases between them. Germline assignment: CDR1 MNHEY and CDR2 SVGAGI. The CDR3 has 13 residues. CDR3 in amino acids: CASSYSLAQPQHF. CDR3 bases: TGTGCCAGCAGTTACTCGTTGGCACAGCCCCAGCATTTT.

The V gene is TRBV4-3, the J gene TRBJ2-2; 9 positions agree with TRBD2. CDR1 LGHNA and CDR2 YSLEER come from the germline V gene. J gave up 5 bases and V 0 bases, and 1 base lay outside the gene matches. This CDR3 has 15 amino acids. The CDR3 region has the DNA TGCGCCAGCAGCCAAGACAGCGGGGGGACCGGGGAGCTGTTTTTT. This sequence encodes CASSQDSGGTGELFF.

V is TRBV5-4 and J is TRBJ1-1; TRBD1 agrees at 9 bases. Germline loops: CDR1 SGHNT, CDR2 YYREEE (reference sequence). The CDR3 has 14 residues. J gave up 3 bases and V 3 bases, and 3 bases lay outside the gene matches. CDR3 protein: CASSSWTGDTEAFF. CDR3 nucleotides: TGTGCCAGCAGCTCTTGGACAGGGGACACTGAAGCTTTCTTT.

The chain is built from TRBV4-3 and TRBJ1-3; D may be TRBD1 (6 bases). V lost 4 bases and J lost 0, with 13 bases in between. Germline V gives CDR1 LGHNA, CDR2 YSLEER. The CDR3 contains 16 residues. This CDR3 reads CASSRGGADSGNTIYF. As DNA, the CDR3 is TGCGCCAGCAGCCGAGGGGGGGCAGACTCTGGAAACACCATATATTTT.

This chain joins TRBV28 and TRBJ2-5, with a weak D call TRBD2 (5 bases). The CDR3 loop spans 13 amino acids. V lost 6 bases to trimming and J lost 5 bases, with 13 bases between them. From germline, CDR1 is MDHEN and CDR2 SYDVKM. The CDR3 DNA is TGTGCCAGCAGCTCGCCCGGGGAGGAGACCCAGTACTTC. Translating it yields CASSSPGEETQYF.